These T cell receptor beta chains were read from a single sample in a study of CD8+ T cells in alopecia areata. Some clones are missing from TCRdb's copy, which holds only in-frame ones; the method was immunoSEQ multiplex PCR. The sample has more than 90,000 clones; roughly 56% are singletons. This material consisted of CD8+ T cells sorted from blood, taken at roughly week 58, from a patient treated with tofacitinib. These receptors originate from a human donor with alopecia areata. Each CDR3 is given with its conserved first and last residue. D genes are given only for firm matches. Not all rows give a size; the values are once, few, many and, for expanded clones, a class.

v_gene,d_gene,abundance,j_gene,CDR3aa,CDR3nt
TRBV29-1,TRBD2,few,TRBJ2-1,CSVETSGGSDEQFF,TGCAGCGTGGAGACTAGCGGGGGATCGGATGAGCAGTTCTTC
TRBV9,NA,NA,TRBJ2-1,CASSVADSPGNNEQFF,TGTGCCAGCAGCGTAGCCGACTCCCCCGGGAACAATGAGCAGTTCTTC
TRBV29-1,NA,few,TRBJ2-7,CSAQGGEQYF,TGCAGCGCCCAAGGCGGGGAGCAGTACTTC
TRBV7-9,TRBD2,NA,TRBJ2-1,CASSGTSGGPPSEQFF,TGTGCCAGCAGCGGAACTAGCGGGGGCCCTCCCAGTGAGCAGTTCTTC
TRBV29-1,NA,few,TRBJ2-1,CSGVRSDSAAREQFF,TGCAGCGGGGTCCGTTCGGACAGTGCCGCAAGGGAGCAGTTCTTC
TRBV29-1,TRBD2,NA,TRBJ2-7,CSVALTSGGPYEQYF,TGCAGCGTTGCCCTGACTAGCGGGGGACCCTACGAGCAGTACTTC
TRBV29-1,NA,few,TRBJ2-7,CSARDGSYEQYF,TGCAGCGCCCGGGATGGCTCCTACGAGCAGTACTTC
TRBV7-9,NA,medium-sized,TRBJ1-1,CASSLDIPNTEAFF,TGTGCCAGCAGCTTAGATATCCCGAACACTGAAGCTTTCTTT
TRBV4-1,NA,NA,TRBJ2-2,CASSQVTVPGELFF,TGCGCCAGCAGCCAAGTTACGGTCCCCGGGGAGCTGTTTTTT
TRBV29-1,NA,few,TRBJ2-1,CSVEGLLSSYNEQFF,TGCAGCGTTGAAGGCCTATTGAGCTCCTACAATGAGCAGTTCTTC
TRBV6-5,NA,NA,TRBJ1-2,CASSYSKGGLPYGYTF,TGTGCCAGCAGTTACTCGAAGGGGGGATTGCCCTATGGCTACACCTTC